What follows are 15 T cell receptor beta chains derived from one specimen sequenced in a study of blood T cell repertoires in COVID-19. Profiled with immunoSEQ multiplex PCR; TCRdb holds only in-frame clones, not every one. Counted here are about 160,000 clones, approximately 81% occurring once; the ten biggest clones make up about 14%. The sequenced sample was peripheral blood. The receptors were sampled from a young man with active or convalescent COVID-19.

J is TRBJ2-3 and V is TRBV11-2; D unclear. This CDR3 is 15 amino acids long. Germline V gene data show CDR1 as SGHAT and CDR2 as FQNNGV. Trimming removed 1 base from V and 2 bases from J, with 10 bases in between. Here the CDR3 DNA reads TGTGCCAGCAGCTTAGTCGGCGGCCCCACAGATACGCAGTATTTT. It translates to CASSLVGGPTDTQYF.

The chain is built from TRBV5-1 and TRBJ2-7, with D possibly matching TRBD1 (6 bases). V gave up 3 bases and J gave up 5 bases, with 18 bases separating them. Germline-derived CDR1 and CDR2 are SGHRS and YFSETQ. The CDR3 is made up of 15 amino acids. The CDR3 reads CASSSPTGRVDEQYF. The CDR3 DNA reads TGCGCCAGCAGCTCACCCACAGGGCGGGTTGACGAGCAGTACTTC. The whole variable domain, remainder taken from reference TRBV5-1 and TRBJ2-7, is KAGVTQTPRYLIKTRGQQVTLSCSPISGHRSVSWYQQTPGQGLQFLFEYFSETQRNKGNFPGRFSGRQFSNSRSEMNVSTLELGDSALYLCASSSPTGRVDEQYFGPGTRLTVT.

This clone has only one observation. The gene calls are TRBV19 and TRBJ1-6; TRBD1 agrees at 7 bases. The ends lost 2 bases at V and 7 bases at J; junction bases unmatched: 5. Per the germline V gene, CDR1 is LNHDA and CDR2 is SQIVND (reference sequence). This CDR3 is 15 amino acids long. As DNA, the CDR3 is TGTGCCAGTAGTATATTCAGGGGGGAGAATTCACCCCTCCACTTT. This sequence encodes CASSIFRGENSPLHF. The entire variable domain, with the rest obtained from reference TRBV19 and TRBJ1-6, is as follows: DGGITQSPKYLFRKEGQNVTLSCEQNLNHDAMYWYRQDPGQGLRLIYYSQIVNDFQKGDIAEGYSVSREKKESFPLTVTSAQKNPTAFYLCASSIFRGENSPLHFGNGTRLTVT.

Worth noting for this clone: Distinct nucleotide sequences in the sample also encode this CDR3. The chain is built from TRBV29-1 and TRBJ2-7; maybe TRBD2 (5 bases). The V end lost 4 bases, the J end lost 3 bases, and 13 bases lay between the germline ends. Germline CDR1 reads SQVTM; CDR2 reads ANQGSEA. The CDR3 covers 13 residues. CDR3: CSVGAGGFYEQYF. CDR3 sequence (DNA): TGCAGCGTTGGGGCCGGCGGGTTCTACGAGCAGTACTTC.

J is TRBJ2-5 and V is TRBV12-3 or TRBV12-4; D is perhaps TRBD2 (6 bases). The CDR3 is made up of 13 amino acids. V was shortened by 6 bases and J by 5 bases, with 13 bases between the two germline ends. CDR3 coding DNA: TGTGCCAGCAGCCGCACTAGCAGGGAGACCCAGTACTTC. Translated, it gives CASSRTSRETQYF.

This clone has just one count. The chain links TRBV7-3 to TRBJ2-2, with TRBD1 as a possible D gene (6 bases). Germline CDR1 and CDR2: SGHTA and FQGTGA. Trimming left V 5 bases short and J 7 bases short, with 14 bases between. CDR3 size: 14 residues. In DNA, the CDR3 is TGTGCCAGCAGCCGTGAGGGGGATCACGGGGAGCTGTTTTTT. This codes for CASSREGDHGELFF. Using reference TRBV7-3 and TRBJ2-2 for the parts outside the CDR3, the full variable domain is GAGVSQTPSNKVTEKGKYVELRCDPISGHTALYWYRQSLGQGPEFLIYFQGTGAADDSGLPNDRFFAVRPEGSVSTLKIQRTERGDSAVYLCASSREGDHGELFFGEGSRLTVL.

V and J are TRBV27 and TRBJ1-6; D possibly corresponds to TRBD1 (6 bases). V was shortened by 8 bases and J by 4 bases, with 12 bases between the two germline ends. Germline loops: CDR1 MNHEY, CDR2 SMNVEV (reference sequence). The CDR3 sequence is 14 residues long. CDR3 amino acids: CASRGGQYNSPLHF. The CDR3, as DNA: TGTGCCAGCCGGGGTGGACAGTATAATTCACCCCTCCACTTT.

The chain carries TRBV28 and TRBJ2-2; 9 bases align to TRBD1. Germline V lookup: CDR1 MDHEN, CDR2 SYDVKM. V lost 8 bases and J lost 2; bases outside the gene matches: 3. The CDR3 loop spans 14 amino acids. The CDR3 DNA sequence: TGTGCCAGCGACACAGGGGGCAACACCGGGGAGCTGTTTTTT. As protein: CASDTGGNTGELFF.

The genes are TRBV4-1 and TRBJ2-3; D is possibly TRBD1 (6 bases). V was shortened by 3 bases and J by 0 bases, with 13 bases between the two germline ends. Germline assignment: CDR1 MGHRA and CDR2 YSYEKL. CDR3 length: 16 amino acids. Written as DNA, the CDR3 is TGCGCCAGCAGCCAGTCGGGACACCCTAGCACAGATACGCAGTATTTT. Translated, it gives CASSQSGHPSTDTQYF.

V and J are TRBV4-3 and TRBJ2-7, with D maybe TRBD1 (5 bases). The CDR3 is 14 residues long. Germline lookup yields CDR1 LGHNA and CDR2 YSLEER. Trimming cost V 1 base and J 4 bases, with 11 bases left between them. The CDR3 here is CASSQVGQGYEQYF. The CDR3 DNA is TGCGCCAGCAGCCAAGTGGGGCAGGGTTACGAGCAGTACTTC.

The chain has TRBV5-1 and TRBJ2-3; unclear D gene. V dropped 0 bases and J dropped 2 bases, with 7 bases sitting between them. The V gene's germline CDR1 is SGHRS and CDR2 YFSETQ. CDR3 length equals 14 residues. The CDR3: CASSLGGNTDTQYF. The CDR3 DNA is TGCGCCAGCAGCTTGGGCGGTAACACAGATACGCAGTATTTT.

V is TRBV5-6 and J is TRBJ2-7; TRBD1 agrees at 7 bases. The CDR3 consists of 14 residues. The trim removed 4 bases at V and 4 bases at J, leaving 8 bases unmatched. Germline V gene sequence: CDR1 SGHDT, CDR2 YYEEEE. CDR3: CASSETGTVYEQYF. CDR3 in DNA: TGTGCCAGCAGCGAGACAGGGACCGTTTACGAGCAGTACTTC. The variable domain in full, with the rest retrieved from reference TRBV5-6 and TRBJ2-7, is DAGVTQSPTHLIKTRGQQVTLRCSPKSGHDTVSWYQQALGQGPQFIFQYYEEEERQRGNFPDRFSGHQFPNYSSELNVNALLLGDSALYLCASSETGTVYEQYFGPGTRLTVT.

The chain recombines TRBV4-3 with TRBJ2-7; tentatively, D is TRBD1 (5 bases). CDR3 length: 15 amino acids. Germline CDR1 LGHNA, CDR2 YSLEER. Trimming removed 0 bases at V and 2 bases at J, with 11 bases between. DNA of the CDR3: TGCGCCAGCAGCCAAGAAAGACAGACAACCTACGAGCAGTACTTC. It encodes CASSQERQTTYEQYF.

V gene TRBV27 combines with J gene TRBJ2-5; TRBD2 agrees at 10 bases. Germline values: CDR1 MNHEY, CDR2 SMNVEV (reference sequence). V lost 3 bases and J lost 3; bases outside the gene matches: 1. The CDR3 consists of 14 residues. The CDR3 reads CASSLLAGEETQYF. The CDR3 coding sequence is TGTGCCAGCAGTTTGCTAGCGGGGGAAGAGACCCAGTACTTC.

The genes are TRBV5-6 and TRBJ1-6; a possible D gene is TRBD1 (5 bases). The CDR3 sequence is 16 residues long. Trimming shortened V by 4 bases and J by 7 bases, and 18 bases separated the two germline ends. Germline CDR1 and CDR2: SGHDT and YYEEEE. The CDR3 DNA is TGTGCCAGCAGCCTGGGTAGGATGACAGTCAATTCACCCCTCCACTTT. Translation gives CASSLGRMTVNSPLHF.